These 17 T cell receptor beta chains came from one sample sequenced in a study of cytomegalovirus exposure and HLA in healthy donors. This PCR relied on a set of 60 Vbeta primers and 13 Jbeta primers. Measured with immunoSEQ multiplex PCR; TCRdb has only the in-frame clones, and not every one. Of roughly 100,000 clones in the sample, approximately 70% are singletons; the top ten hold over 3%. The sample was PBMCs. These receptors came from a man aged 40-55 years in good health and CMV-seronegative.

The V call is TRBV5-1, the J call TRBJ2-2; 14 positions match TRBD2. The CDR3 has 19 amino acids. J was trimmed by 0 bases and V by 1 base; bases with no gene match: 5. Germline V gene lookup returns CDR1 SGHRS and CDR2 YFSETQ. Here the CDR3 DNA reads TGCGCCAGCAGCTTGAGAGGGACTAGCGGGGGTTCGAACACCGGGGAGCTGTTTTTT. It encodes CASSLRGTSGGSNTGELFF.

This sequence joins TRBV7-6 and TRBJ1-1, with 10 bases fitting TRBD1. This CDR3 has 15 residues. Germline V gene sequence: CDR1 SGHVS, CDR2 FNYEAQ. Trimming cost V 0 bases and J 6 bases; bases outside gene matches: 4. The DNA for the CDR3 is TGTGCCAGCAGCTTAGCGTGGGGGACAGGGGCTGAAGCTTTCTTT. Protein sequence: CASSLAWGTGAEAFF.

The rearrangement uses TRBV7-8 and TRBJ2-3, with D possibly matching TRBD1 (6 bases). The CDR3 length is 14 residues. Germline CDR1 and CDR2: SGHVS and FQNEAQ. V lost 2 bases to trimming and J lost 4 bases, with 10 bases between them. The CDR3 DNA reads as TGTGCCAGCAGCTTAAGGGGGTCACCAGATACGCAGTATTTT. Translation: CASSLRGSPDTQYF.

The chain couples TRBV28 to TRBJ2-5, with D perhaps matching TRBD2 (7 bases). V lost 6 bases and J 4 bases, leaving 18 bases between the germline ends. CDR1 is MDHEN and CDR2 is SYDVKM in the germline V gene. The CDR3 sequence is 15 residues long. DNA of the CDR3: TGTGCCAGCAGCCCGGGGCAGGGGAGGGGAGAGACCCAGTACTTC. Amino acid sequence: CASSPGQGRGETQYF. Together with reference TRBV28 and TRBJ2-5, the CDR3 gives the full variable domain: DVKVTQSSRYLVKRTGEKVFLECVQDMDHENMFWYRQDPGLGLRLIYFSYDVKMKEKGDIPEGYSVSREKKERFSLILESASTNQTSMYLCASSPGQGRGETQYFGPGTRLLVL.

This clone was seen more than once but under ten times. This sequence joins TRBV5-1 and TRBJ2-4, with D tentatively TRBD2 (7 bases). The V end lost 0 bases, the J end lost 6 bases, and 10 bases lay between the germline ends. This CDR3 is 14 amino acids long. The germline V gene encodes CDR1 SGHRS and CDR2 YFSETQ. The CDR3, as DNA: TGCGCCAGCAGCTTGGGAGGGGGGGGAAACATTCAGTACTTC. Its translation: CASSLGGGGNIQYF.

The chain combines TRBV28 with TRBJ1-6; 7 bases line up with TRBD1. Unmatched junction bases numbered 16, after V lost 3 bases and J lost 14 bases. Germline CDR1 MDHEN, CDR2 SYDVKM. The CDR3 consists of 16 residues. This CDR3 is CASSFTSGTAGSALHF. The CDR3 DNA sequence: TGTGCCAGCAGTTTCACTTCCGGGACAGCCGGGTCGGCCCTCCACTTT.

V and J are TRBV5-1 and TRBJ2-7; 7 positions match TRBD2. This CDR3 has 12 residues. The V gene end was trimmed by 2 bases and the J gene end by 5 bases; junction bases not matched to a gene: 1. Germline CDR1 reads SGHRS; CDR2 reads YFSETQ. This CDR3 is CASSFTSDEQYF. The CDR3 DNA follows: TGCGCCAGCAGCTTTACTAGCGACGAGCAGTACTTC.

The rearrangement links TRBV5-4 to TRBJ1-4; 8 nucleotides line up with TRBD1. Germline values: CDR1 SGHNT, CDR2 YYREEE (reference sequence). CDR3 length: 14 residues. The trim removed 4 bases at V and 7 bases at J, leaving 6 bases unmatched. The CDR3 region is CASSVDRGSEKLFF. For the CDR3, the DNA is TGTGCCAGCAGCGTTGACAGGGGTAGTGAAAAACTGTTTTTT.

DNA of the CDR3: TGTGCCAGCAGCCAAAGAGGGTTGGGCGGGGGGTTGAATGAGCAGTTCTTC. This gives the protein CASSQRGLGGGLNEQFF. The chain has TRBV7-8 and TRBJ2-1, with TRBD2 matching over 8 bases. Trimming cost V 5 bases and J 7 bases; bases outside gene matches: 16. Germline assignment: CDR1 SGHVS and CDR2 FQNEAQ. The CDR3 runs to 17 residues.

This sequence joins TRBV7-8 and TRBJ1-2, with D possibly TRBD1 on 6 matching bases. The CDR3 has 16 amino acids. Germline V gene data show CDR1 as SGHVS and CDR2 as FQNEAQ. The germline V and J ends were trimmed by 0 bases and 3 bases, with 14 bases remaining between them. The chain's CDR3 is CASSLAAGATHYGYTF. The CDR3 DNA sequence: TGTGCCAGCAGCTTAGCGGCAGGGGCTACCCACTATGGCTACACCTTC.

The chain is built from TRBV7-2 and TRBJ2-3, with D possibly TRBD1 on 6 matching bases. Trimming stripped 8 bases from V and 2 bases from J, with 26 bases between. The CDR3 totals 18 residues. Germline CDR1 SGHTA, CDR2 FQGNSA. DNA of the CDR3: TGTGCCAGCGAGCCGGCCTTTATGCTGACAGGCATCACAGATACGCAGTATTTT. Its translation is CASEPAFMLTGITDTQYF.

This clone has a handful of counts. The chain carries TRBV29-1 and TRBJ1-2; D gene unclear. Germline V gene lookup returns CDR1 SQVTM and CDR2 ANQGSEA. The CDR3 is made up of 12 amino acids. V lost 3 bases and J 3 bases, leaving 8 bases between the germline ends. The CDR3 region is CSVDSVDYGYTF. DNA of the CDR3: TGCAGCGTTGACAGTGTTGACTATGGCTACACCTTC.

This rearrangement joins TRBV5-1 to TRBJ1-3, with TRBD1 matching over 9 bases. CDR1 is SGHRS, CDR2 YFSETQ, per germline. This CDR3 has 16 amino acids. After removal of 4 bases from V and 5 bases from J, the junction contained 10 bases not matched to a gene. The CDR3, as DNA: TGCGCCAGCAGCCTAGATCCGGGACAGGGTAGAAACACCATATATTTT. Translating it yields CASSLDPGQGRNTIYF.

The gene calls are TRBV7-2 and TRBJ1-4; D is perhaps TRBD1 (5 bases). Germline loops: CDR1 SGHTA, CDR2 FQGNSA. The CDR3 totals 14 residues. V was shortened by 2 bases and J by 7 bases, with 11 bases between the two germline ends. CDR3 residues: CASSLIRGTEKLFF. DNA for the CDR3: TGTGCCAGCAGCTTAATTCGGGGGACTGAAAAACTGTTTTTT.

The rearrangement links TRBV6-5 to TRBJ2-5; 7 bases are a match to TRBD1. The closer fit of TRBJ2-7 to the DNA end suggests the J call may be wrong. Germline CDR1 reads MNHEY; CDR2 reads SVGAGI. The CDR3 is made up of 16 amino acids. CDR3 loop: CASSSLTGWVTYEQYF. The CDR3 bases are TGTGCCAGCAGTTCCTTGACAGGGTGGGTCACCTACGAGCAGTACTTC.

The rearrangement uses TRBV18 and TRBJ2-3; TRBD1 agrees at 7 bases. The CDR3 has 15 residues. The germline V gene has CDR1 KGHSH and CDR2 LQKENI. V dropped 1 base and J dropped 1; count of bases not matched to a gene: 2. The CDR3, as DNA: TGTGCCAGCTCACCACTCCAGGGGGGCACAGATACGCAGTATTTT. Protein sequence: CASSPLQGGTDTQYF.

This chain's CDR3 is CASSLGTDYNTGELFF. In DNA, the CDR3 is TGTGCCAGCAGCTTGGGGACGGACTATAACACCGGGGAGCTGTTTTTT. J is TRBJ2-2 and V is TRBV5-6; D might be TRBD2 (6 bases). The CDR3 has 16 amino acids. Germline CDR1 reads SGHDT; CDR2 reads YYEEEE. V was shortened by 0 bases and J by 2 bases, with 11 bases between the two germline ends.